The clone carrying this TCR beta chain appeared once. Its antigen is as yet unknown. This entry belongs to a study of cytomegalovirus exposure and HLA in healthy donors. Study-wide results and caveats: Clonal expansion was found to be greater in HLA-associated TCR beta chains than in equally common others in a later analysis. TCR beta V segments were, for the most part, productive about 87% or about 30% of the time in an earlier analysis.

60 Vbeta and 13 Jbeta primers were used in PCR. This table comes from immunoSEQ multiplex PCR, and its TCRdb copy is limited to in-frame clones, with some not included. The sample yields 120,000 or so clones, less than 85% seen once. The CDR3 runs 15 residues. The ends were cut back, 11 bases at V and 5 bases at J, with 22 bases in the middle. The V gene's germline CDR1 is SSHAT and CDR2 FNYEAQ (reference sequence). Sequencing input: PBMCs. This TCR came from a man between 35 and 55 years old in good health and CMV-seronegative. The chain couples TRBV7-7 to TRBJ1-5; D may be TRBD1 (6 bases). The CDR3 reads CAALPGTWADQPQHF. The CDR3 nucleotides read TGTGCCGCCCTACCAGGGACATGGGCTGATCAGCCCCAGCATTTT.